The 24 T cell receptor beta chains presented below share a single source sample, sequenced in a study of T cell repertoires in cytomegalovirus infection. Their target antigens are unknown. Using its own MiXCR run on the reads, TCRdb lists one record per CDR3 protein. The data hold roughly 800,000 distinct CDR3 sequences, with roughly 29% observed a single time. Specimen: cultured CD8+ T cells from PBMCs, collected from culture after CMV antigen stimulation. The receptors stem from a human donor in good health (CMV status not recorded). Some clones in this sample may be carry-over from other donors' samples.

This clonotype was seen a single time. V gene TRBV6-5 combines with J gene TRBJ1-2, with no clear D. The V gene lost 1 base and the J gene lost 3 bases, with 18 bases spanning the gap. Germline V CDR1 and CDR2: MNHEY, SVGAGI. The CDR3 length is 17 residues. CDR3 coding DNA: TGTGCCAGCAGTTACTACCAAGGAGAGGAGGGCTACTATGGCTACACCTTC. This gives the protein CASSYYQGEEGYYGYTF.

The genes are TRBV20-1 and TRBJ2-1, with TRBD2 matching 14 bases. CDR3 length equals 17 residues. The germline V gene encodes CDR1 DFQATT and CDR2 SNEGSKA (reference sequence). The junction had 12 bases not matched to a gene; V was cut back by 4 bases and J by 7 bases. CDR3 bases: TGCAGTGCTAATGGGAGACTAGCGGGGGGGCGAGGAAATGAGCAGTTCTTC. As protein: CSANGRLAGGRGNEQFF.

This clonotype was counted between two and nine times. The CDR3 sequence is CSVEAHGLDTEAFF. As DNA, the CDR3 is TGCAGCGTTGAAGCTCATGGACTTGACACTGAAGCTTTCTTT. The chain recombines TRBV29-1 with TRBJ1-1; D ambiguous. Germline V gene sequence: CDR1 SQVTM, CDR2 ANQGSEA. The CDR3 loop spans 14 amino acids. V dropped 1 base and J dropped 3 bases, with 12 bases sitting between them.

This clonotype was observed at least ten times. This chain connects TRBV6-5 to TRBJ1-5, with unresolved D. CDR1 and CDR2 (germline): MNHEY, SVGAGI. Trimming left V 1 base short and J 0 bases short, with 1 base between. CDR3 length: 13 residues. The CDR3 sequence: CASSYYSNQPQHF. For the CDR3, the DNA is TGTGCCAGCAGTTACTATAGCAATCAGCCCCAGCATTTT.

This chain joins TRBV5-3 and TRBJ2-5; 12 bases map to TRBD2. Being an ORF, TRBV5-3 has a function that is uncertain. Trimming took 8 bases from V and 1 from J; bases not matched to a gene: 12. CDR3 size: 17 residues. CDR3 loop: CASRRLAGDLIQETQYF. CDR3 nucleotide sequence: TGTGCCAGCAGAAGACTAGCGGGGGACCTAATCCAAGAGACCCAGTACTTC.

This chain connects TRBV6-2 or TRBV6-3 to TRBJ2-7, with 7 nucleotides matching TRBD2. V dropped 0 bases and J dropped 4; count of bases not matched to a gene: 9. This CDR3 contains 16 residues. Per germline, CDR1 MNHEY and CDR2 SVGEGT. The CDR3 protein is CASSYSILRGEYEQYV. CDR3 DNA sequence: TGTGCCAGCAGTTACTCGATTTTACGGGGGGAATACGAGCAGTACGTC.

A few counts support this clonotype. J is TRBJ2-1 and V is TRBV4-1; 12 bases map to TRBD2. The V and J ends lost 1 base and 8 bases, in that order; junction bases with no gene match: 0. This CDR3 has 14 residues. In germline, CDR1 is MGHRA, CDR2 YSYEKL. The CDR3 nucleotides read TGCGCCAGCAGCCAAGGACTAGCGGGGGATGAGCAGTTCTTC. Translating gives CASSQGLAGDEQFF.

The J gene is TRBJ1-4, the V gene TRBV9, with a weak D call TRBD1 (5 bases). The V and J ends lost 2 bases and 3 bases respectively, with 8 bases between them. From germline, CDR1 is SGDLS and CDR2 YYNGEE. This CDR3 comprises 14 residues. CDR3 nucleotides: TGTGCCAGCAGCGTTGGACAATCTAATGAAAAACTGTTTTTT. It translates to CASSVGQSNEKLFF. Complete variable domain (other parts from reference TRBV9 and TRBJ1-4): DSGVTQTPKHLITATGQRVTLRCSPRSGDLSVYWYQQSLDQGLQFLIQYYNGEERAKGNILERFSAQQFPDLHSELNLSSLELGDSALYFCASSVGQSNEKLFFGSGTQLSVL.

This chain connects TRBV6-2 or TRBV6-3 to TRBJ2-1; D possibly corresponds to TRBD2 (7 bases). V dropped 5 bases and J dropped 0 bases, with 17 bases sitting between them. CDR1 and CDR2 from the germline V gene are MNHEY and SVGEGT. CDR3 length equals 17 residues. The CDR3 reads CASSRGGPTFSYNEQFF. The DNA for the CDR3 is TGTGCCAGCAGTAGGGGGGGCCCGACATTCTCCTACAATGAGCAGTTCTTC.

The rearrangement joins TRBV6-2 or TRBV6-3 to TRBJ1-1; D gene uncertain. Germline-derived CDR1 and CDR2 are MNHEY and SVGEGT. This CDR3 contains 11 residues. V was shortened by 10 bases and J by 4 bases, with 10 bases between the two germline ends. The CDR3 sequence: CAISTFTEAFF. The CDR3 DNA sequence: TGTGCCATATCGACGTTCACTGAAGCTTTCTTT.

This clonotype was recorded a few times. The chain has TRBV27 and TRBJ1-5, with D perhaps TRBD1 (5 bases). The CDR3 has 14 amino acids. The germline V gene encodes CDR1 MNHEY and CDR2 SMNVEV (reference sequence). V was cut by 7 bases and J by 5 bases, with 15 bases left in between. In nucleotides, the CDR3 is TGTGCCAGCACCCTCCGGCGGGGCTATCAGCCCCAGCATTTT. Encoded protein: CASTLRRGYQPQHF.

The DNA of the CDR3 is TGCAGCGTTACCCCGCAGGCGGTCCCCTACGAGCAGTACGTC. This codes for CSVTPQAVPYEQYV. The chain links TRBV29-1 to TRBJ2-7; D uncertain. Germline V gives CDR1 SQVTM, CDR2 ANQGSEA. The CDR3 runs to 14 residues. Deletions cut 5 bases from V and 2 bases from J, with 16 bases between.

In DNA, the CDR3 is TGTGCCAGCGCCTGGGGGGCTTTAATGGATGAGCAGTTCTTC. It translates to CASAWGALMDEQFF. The chain carries TRBV19 and TRBJ2-1; D is tentatively TRBD1 or TRBD2 (6 bases each). Deletions cut 9 bases from V and 8 bases from J, with 20 bases between. This CDR3 has 14 amino acids. Germline V gene sequence: CDR1 LNHDA, CDR2 SQIVND (reference sequence).

This clonotype was seen more than once but under ten times. The genes are TRBV19 and TRBJ2-1, with a tentative D call TRBD1 (6 bases). V lost 6 bases and J 3 bases, leaving 15 bases between the germline ends. Germline CDR1 LNHDA, CDR2 SQIVND (reference sequence). The CDR3 runs to 15 residues. This chain's CDR3 is CASRVGQGLYNEQFF. The CDR3 DNA reads TGTGCCAGTAGGGTGGGGCAGGGGCTCTACAATGAGCAGTTCTTC.

The sample holds many counts of this clonotype. V gene TRBV7-2 combines with J gene TRBJ2-1, with a possible D match to TRBD2 (6 bases). The CDR3 is 12 residues long. The V and J ends lost 8 bases and 10 bases respectively, with 15 bases between them. Germline CDR1 and CDR2: SGHTA and FQGNSA. The CDR3 is CASSLNSGEQFF. Here the CDR3 DNA reads TGTGCCAGCTCCCTAAATAGCGGCGAGCAGTTCTTC.

This rearrangement joins TRBV25-1 to TRBJ2-1; 7 bases are a match to TRBD1. The germline V gene encodes CDR1 MGHDK and CDR2 SYGVNS. This CDR3 region has 17 residues. With 2 bases clipped from V and 4 bases from J, the junction kept 11 bases outside the gene matches. The CDR3 bases are TGTGCCAGCAGTGAAGGGCCCGTAGGGGGCAAGTACAATGAGCAGTTCTTC. It is translated as CASSEGPVGGKYNEQFF.

This clonotype was seen at least ten times. The rearrangement joins TRBV7-6 to TRBJ2-3, with 8 bases that match TRBD2. With 5 bases clipped from V and 2 bases from J, the junction kept 12 bases outside the gene matches. The CDR3 consists of 17 residues. Germline CDR1 SGHVS, CDR2 FNYEAQ. CDR3 in amino acids: CASSPLYERGPTDTQYF. For the CDR3, the DNA is TGTGCCAGCAGCCCCCTCTACGAGCGGGGGCCCACAGATACGCAGTATTTT.

V is TRBV27 and J is TRBJ2-1; maybe TRBD2 (7 bases). The CDR3 length is 15 residues. The V end was cut by 7 bases, the J end by 1 base, with 14 bases between. The germline CDR1 and CDR2 sequences are MNHEY and SMNVEV (reference sequence). The CDR3 here is CASKGGGLSYNEQFF. CDR3 coding DNA: TGTGCCAGCAAAGGCGGGGGCCTATCCTACAATGAGCAGTTCTTC.

This chain joins TRBV7-2 and TRBJ2-7, with 7 nucleotides matching TRBD1. Germline loops: CDR1 SGHTA, CDR2 FQGNSA. CDR3 size: 18 residues. J lost 0 bases, V lost 3 bases, and 14 bases had no gene match. The DNA of the CDR3 is TGTGCCAGCAGCTTGGGGGAACCGGGACAGCGCTACTCCTACGAGCAGTACTTC. This translates into CASSLGEPGQRYSYEQYF.

The chain uses TRBV11-3 and TRBJ1-3, with 9 bases that match TRBD1. V dropped 4 bases and J dropped 8; count of bases not matched to a gene: 6. CDR1 is SGHNT, CDR2 YENEEA, per germline. This CDR3 comprises 14 residues. CDR3 sequence (DNA): TGTGCCAGCAGCTCCCGGGACAGGGCCGACACCATATATTTT. Amino acid sequence: CASSSRDRADTIYF.

This clonotype was counted only a few times. This chain links TRBV10-1 with TRBJ1-6; D uncertain. Trimming took 3 bases from V and 0 from J, leaving 9 bases between them. There are 16 residues in the CDR3. Germline CDR1 WNHNN, CDR2 SYGVQD (reference sequence). CDR3: CASSDGDFSYNSPLHF. The CDR3 nucleotides read TGCGCCAGCAGTGATGGAGATTTCTCCTATAATTCACCCCTCCACTTT.

As for this clonotype: This may arise from a read error, as a much more abundant clone is one base away. The chain joins TRBV7-6 to TRBJ2-3; tentative D call: TRBD2 (5 bases). V gave up 1 base and J gave up 3 bases, with 11 bases separating them. Germline V gives CDR1 SGHVS, CDR2 FNYEAQ. CDR3 length: 15 amino acids. CDR3 nucleotide sequence: TGTGCCAGCAGCTTAGGCGGGTGCATGACAGATACGCAGTATTTT. Its translation: CASSLGGCMTDTQYF. The full variable domain, completed using reference TRBV7-6 and TRBJ2-3, is GAGVSQSPRYKVTKRGQDVALRCDPISGHVSLYWYRQALGQGPEFLTYFNYEAQQDKSGLPNDRFSAERPEGSISTLTIQRTEQRDSAMYRCASSLGGCMTDTQYFGPGTRLTVL.

The gene calls are TRBV7-3 and TRBJ2-1, with 7 bases identical to TRBD2. Germline V gene sequence: CDR1 SGHTA, CDR2 FQGTGA. V shed 8 bases and J 6 bases; nucleotides not matched to a gene: 13. This CDR3 region has 15 residues. For the CDR3, the DNA is TGTGCCAGCGCCGAAGGCGGGGGAGGTTTCAATGAGCAGTTCTTC. It specifies CASAEGGGGFNEQFF.

This clonotype was detected only a few times. The chain couples TRBV4-1 to TRBJ1-4; TRBD1 might be the D (5 bases). The CDR3 is 12 amino acids. V lost 4 bases and J 8 bases, leaving 8 bases between the germline ends. The germline V gene has CDR1 MGHRA and CDR2 YSYEKL. CDR3 bases: TGCGCCAGCAGCCCCTGGGGCGAAAAACTGTTTTTT. Translation gives CASSPWGEKLFF.